This passage covers 24 T cell receptor beta chains from one sample sequenced in a study of early T cells in non-severe SARS-CoV-2 infection listed by TCRdb under 2021. Library generation was performed with 5' RACE. These reads were obtained on a NextSeq 500. The public reads were quality trimmed at Q25 with fastp and then assembled into clones with MiXCR by TCRdb, keeping productive beta chains. Rows with a matching CDR3 protein are joined into one entry that keeps the most common DNA and genes. This sample lists 80,000 to 95,000 distinct CDR3 sequences; around a sixth were detected once. The leading ten clones occupy 4.5% to 6.5% of the sample. Source: whole blood, taken at baseline. The receptors shown here come from an adult who was a healthcare worker with PCR-confirmed SARS-CoV-2 infection or an uninfected control (not recorded which).

V is TRBV9 and J is TRBJ2-2; D is uncertain. CDR1 and CDR2 from the germline V gene are SGDLS and YYNGEE. The V gene lost 0 bases and the J gene lost 6 bases, with 9 bases spanning the gap. This CDR3 has 14 residues. DNA of the CDR3: TGTGCCAGCAGCGTAGAACCCATCTCCGGGGAGCTGTTTTTT. This translates into CASSVEPISGELFF. Full variable domain (remainder filled in from reference TRBV9 and TRBJ2-2): DSGVTQTPKHLITATGQRVTLRCSPRSGDLSVYWYQQSLDQGLQFLIQYYNGEERAKGNILERFSAQQFPDLHSELNLSSLELGDSALYFCASSVEPISGELFFGEGSRLTVL.

This clonotype was counted between two and nine times. This chain joins TRBV5-1 and TRBJ2-1; 8 bases agree with TRBD2. The V segment lost 4 bases and the J segment 4 bases; nucleotides outside the gene matches: 10. Germline loops: CDR1 SGHRS, CDR2 YFSETQ. The CDR3 runs 16 residues. CDR3 sequence reads: CASSRGSGSLYNEQFF. The CDR3 bases are TGCGCCAGCAGCCGGGGAAGCGGGAGTCTGTACAATGAGCAGTTCTTC.

The chain employs TRBV20-1 and TRBJ2-3, with D possibly being TRBD1 or TRBD2 (6 bases each). Germline CDR1 reads DFQATT; CDR2 reads SNEGSKA (reference sequence). The V end was cut by 5 bases, the J end by 2 bases, with 17 bases between. CDR3 size: 15 residues. The CDR3 loop reads CSAPPWGAHTDTQYF. Here the CDR3 DNA reads TGCAGTGCTCCCCCGTGGGGGGCTCACACAGATACGCAGTATTTT.

The V call is TRBV10-2, the J call TRBJ2-2, with 8 bases matching TRBD2. CDR3 length: 16 amino acids. Losses at the gene ends were 2 bases for V and 7 bases for J; bases not matched to a gene: 9. Per the germline V gene, CDR1 is WSHSY and CDR2 is SAAADI. The CDR3 coding sequence is TGCGCCAGCAGTGAGGAACTAGCGGAACTCTACGGGGAGCTGTTTTTT. This translates into CASSEELAELYGELFF.

The chain uses TRBV9 and TRBJ2-1, with D possibly matching TRBD2 (5 bases). The V end lost 3 bases, the J end lost 7 bases, and 14 bases lay between the germline ends. The germline V gene has CDR1 SGDLS and CDR2 YYNGEE. The CDR3 is 14 residues long. The CDR3 spells CASSEKGLANEQFF. For the CDR3, the DNA is TGTGCCAGCAGCGAGAAAGGGCTAGCTAATGAGCAGTTCTTC. Looking up the rest from reference TRBV9 and TRBJ2-1 gives the full variable domain: DSGVTQTPKHLITATGQRVTLRCSPRSGDLSVYWYQQSLDQGLQFLIQYYNGEERAKGNILERFSAQQFPDLHSELNLSSLELGDSALYFCASSEKGLANEQFFGPGTRLTVL.

This clonotype was seen ten or more times. The chain is built from TRBV7-8 and TRBJ1-1, with 10 bases identical to TRBD1. The J segment lost 5 bases and the V segment lost 5 bases, leaving 2 bases of the junction unmatched. Looked up from germline, CDR1 is SGHVS and CDR2 is FQNEAQ. There are 13 residues in the CDR3. CDR3 sequence (DNA): TGTGCCAGCAGCAGACAGGGGGCGACTGAAGCTTTCTTT. It encodes CASSRQGATEAFF.

This clonotype has a handful of counts. V and J are TRBV7-2 and TRBJ2-3; D is uncertain. CDR1 and CDR2 (germline): SGHTA, FQGNSA. CDR3 length: 12 residues. With 5 bases removed from V and 6 bases from J, the gap between germline ends came to 9 bases. Here the CDR3 reads CASSQSSDTQYF. The CDR3 bases are TGTGCCAGCAGCCAAAGTTCGGATACGCAGTATTTT.

The gene calls are TRBV12-3 or TRBV12-4 and TRBJ2-6, with a possible D match to TRBD1 (6 bases). V lost 3 bases and J 1 base, leaving 13 bases between the germline ends. The CDR3 totals 17 residues. The CDR3 reads CASSLRLTGSGANVLTF. CDR3 bases: TGTGCCAGCAGTTTGCGACTAACAGGGTCTGGGGCCAACGTCCTGACTTTC.

The chain uses TRBV20-1 and TRBJ2-7; D is tentatively TRBD1 or TRBD2 (5 bases each). From germline, CDR1 is DFQATT and CDR2 SNEGSKA (reference sequence). The CDR3 length is 11 residues. V shed 7 bases and J shed 7 bases, with 14 bases lying between them. CDR3 DNA: TGCAGTGTGAAGGGACGACGGGAGCAGTACTTC. Amino acid sequence: CSVKGRREQYF.

This chain joins TRBV7-2 and TRBJ1-5; TRBD1 agrees at 7 bases. V lost 3 bases and J lost 5; bases outside the gene matches: 1. CDR3 length: 13 residues. CDR1 and CDR2 (germline): SGHTA, FQGNSA. The CDR3: CASSFTGDQPQHF. The DNA of the CDR3 is TGTGCCAGCAGCTTTACAGGGGATCAGCCCCAGCATTTT.

In its sample, this clonotype was seen many times. J is TRBJ2-4 and V is TRBV27, with a weak D call TRBD1 (6 bases). V was cut by 6 bases and J by 7 bases, with 10 bases left in between. The CDR3 is 12 amino acids. The germline V gene encodes CDR1 MNHEY and CDR2 SMNVEV (reference sequence). The CDR3 spells CASSSTGNIQYF. As DNA, the CDR3 is TGTGCCAGCAGCTCAACAGGGAACATTCAGTACTTC.

CDR3 coding DNA: TGTGCCAGCAGTTACGGACTAGCGGGCAACAATGAGCAGTTCTTC. Translated: CASSYGLAGNNEQFF. The chain employs TRBV6-2 or TRBV6-3 and TRBJ2-1, with TRBD2 matching over 11 bases. V lost 2 bases to trimming and J lost 5 bases; unmatched junction nucleotides: 2. The CDR3 covers 15 residues. Germline CDR1 reads MNHEY; CDR2 reads SVGEGT.

This clonotype turned up a few times. V usage is TRBV27 and J usage is TRBJ2-2; D is unresolved. Germline V gene sequence: CDR1 MNHEY, CDR2 SMNVEV (reference sequence). The CDR3 runs 15 residues. Deletions cut 2 bases from V and 4 bases from J, with 11 bases between. This CDR3 reads CASSLKGSGTGELFF. In nucleotides, the CDR3 is TGTGCCAGCAGTTTAAAAGGGTCGGGCACCGGGGAGCTGTTTTTT.

This sequence joins TRBV12-3 or TRBV12-4 and TRBJ2-5, with a tentative D call TRBD1 (6 bases). Trimming shortened V by 6 bases and J by 6 bases, and 11 bases separated the two germline ends. The length of the CDR3 is 12 residues. The CDR3: CASSTGTQTQYF. For the CDR3, the DNA is TGTGCCAGCAGCACCGGGACACAGACCCAGTACTTC.

This clonotype has only a few counts. The rearrangement joins TRBV20-1 to TRBJ2-5; possibly TRBD2 for D (6 bases). Trimming took 0 bases from V and 0 from J, leaving 11 bases between them. CDR3 length: 15 amino acids. Germline V gene lookup returns CDR1 DFQATT and CDR2 SNEGSKA (reference sequence). The CDR3 is CSAREAGKDQETQYF. CDR3 sequence (DNA): TGCAGTGCTAGAGAGGCGGGAAAGGACCAAGAGACCCAGTACTTC.

This clonotype was counted between two and nine times. This chain connects TRBV7-2 to TRBJ2-1; a weak D match, TRBD1 (6 bases). Germline lookup yields CDR1 SGHTA and CDR2 FQGNSA. V lost 4 bases and J 9 bases, leaving 19 bases between the germline ends. This CDR3 contains 15 residues. In DNA form, the CDR3 reads TGTGCCAGCAGCTCAAGGGGGTGGACGCGAGGTGAGCAGTTCTTC. Translating gives CASSSRGWTRGEQFF.

The rearrangement joins TRBV7-8 to TRBJ2-1, with D unresolved. The CDR3 loop spans 11 amino acids. The germline CDR1 and CDR2 sequences are SGHVS and FQNEAQ. Deletions cut 9 bases from V and 1 base from J, with 4 bases between. The CDR3, as DNA: TGTGCCAGAGAATCCTACAATGAGCAGTTCTTC. Its translation: CARESYNEQFF.

This clonotype has only one observation. The CDR3 sequence is CASSGQGRNTIYF. The CDR3 bases are TGTGCCAGCAGTGGCCAGGGAAGAAACACCATATATTTT. V is TRBV6-1 and J is TRBJ1-3; tentative D call: TRBD1 (5 bases). The germline V gene encodes CDR1 MNHNS and CDR2 SASEGT. This CDR3 has 13 residues. V lost 4 bases and J lost 5, with 9 bases in between.

The V and J genes are TRBV29-1 and TRBJ1-1; the D is unclear. The CDR3 spans 12 residues. The germline V gene encodes CDR1 SQVTM and CDR2 ANQGSEA. The ends were cut back, 3 bases at V and 2 bases at J, with 7 bases in the middle. CDR3 amino acids: CSVDRGNTEAFF. The CDR3 DNA is TGCAGCGTTGACCGGGGAAACACTGAAGCTTTCTTT.

This clonotype appeared many times. The chain recombines TRBV4-3 with TRBJ1-6; D remains unclear. The V and J ends lost 0 bases and 10 bases respectively, with 19 bases between them. The CDR3 is made up of 17 amino acids. Germline V gene lookup returns CDR1 LGHNA and CDR2 YSLEER. The CDR3 sequence: CASSQDQPVGLGSPLHF. CDR3 in DNA: TGCGCCAGCAGCCAAGATCAACCAGTCGGACTTGGGTCACCCCTCCACTTT.

The chain joins TRBV6-6 to TRBJ1-2, with D unclear. CDR1 MNHNY and CDR2 SVGAGI come from the germline V gene (reference sequence). V dropped 5 bases and J dropped 11 bases, with 21 bases sitting between them. The CDR3 sequence is 14 residues long. The CDR3 loop is CASSQRDGIRTYTF. CDR3 in DNA: TGTGCCAGCAGTCAACGCGACGGGATTCGGACTTACACCTTC.

Ten or more counts support this clonotype. The V and J genes are TRBV7-9 and TRBJ2-7, with 8 bases identical to TRBD2. Germline values: CDR1 SEHNR, CDR2 FQNEAQ (reference sequence). The length of the CDR3 is 17 residues. Trimming removed 0 bases from V and 2 bases from J; junction bases left unmatched: 9. CDR3 bases: TGTGCCAGCAGCTTAGCCCGGCGGACTAGCCCGACCTACGAGCAGTACTTC. It yields the protein CASSLARRTSPTYEQYF.

This clonotype has a handful of counts. This chain connects TRBV9 to TRBJ2-3; no clear D gene. In germline, CDR1 is SGDLS, CDR2 YYNGEE. The CDR3 consists of 16 residues. Trimming removed 2 bases from V and 0 bases from J, with 13 bases in between. The CDR3 DNA reads as TGTGCCAGCAGCGTTGGCGCGGCCTCTAGCACAGATACGCAGTATTTT. It specifies CASSVGAASSTDTQYF.

The CDR3 is CSASGPQETQYF. CDR3 bases: TGCAGTGCTAGCGGGCCCCAAGAGACCCAGTACTTC. This chain uses TRBV20-1 with TRBJ2-5; D remains unclear. The CDR3 runs to 12 residues. Trimming removed 3 bases at V and 1 base at J, with 6 bases between. The germline CDR1 and CDR2 sequences are DFQATT and SNEGSKA (reference sequence).